This T cell receptor beta chain was found in a study of CD8+ T cells in alopecia areata. The CDR3 length is 13 residues. Trimming removed 2 bases at V and 6 bases at J, with 8 bases between. Germline loops: CDR1 SEHNR, CDR2 FQNEAQ (reference sequence). This clone has a handful of counts. RNA extraction and reverse transcription yielded cDNA as sequencing template. Sequencing used immunoSEQ multiplex PCR; TCRdb keeps in-frame clones, though not all of them. The sample contains about 180,000 clones, 67% of which appear only once. This sequence was found in a human donor with alopecia areata. Sequenced material: CD8+ T cells sorted from blood, taken at week 0. The chain uses TRBV7-9 and TRBJ1-5, with D tentatively TRBD1 (5 bases). In DNA form, the CDR3 reads TGTGCCAGCAGCTTAAATGGGGGTCAGCCCCAGCATTTT. Its protein is CASSLNGGQPQHF.